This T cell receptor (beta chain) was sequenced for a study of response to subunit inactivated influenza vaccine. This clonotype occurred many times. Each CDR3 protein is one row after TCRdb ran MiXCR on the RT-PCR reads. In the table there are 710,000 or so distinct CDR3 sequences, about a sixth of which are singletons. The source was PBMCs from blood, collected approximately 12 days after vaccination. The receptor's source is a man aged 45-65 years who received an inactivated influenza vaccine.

The CDR3 coding sequence is TGTGCCAGCAGCTTGGGGACAGGGGAGTTGGGTGAGCAGTTCTTC. As protein: CASSLGTGELGEQFF. The chain is built from TRBV5-5 and TRBJ2-1, with TRBD1 matching 9 bases. V was pared by 0 bases and J by 9 bases, with 7 bases of the junction left unmatched. CDR3 length equals 15 residues. Germline V gene data show CDR1 as SGHKS and CDR2 as YYEKEE (reference sequence).